The present entry profiles one T cell receptor (beta chain) with its context. The source of the sample is a study of blood T cell repertoires in COVID-19. This table comes from immunoSEQ multiplex PCR, and its TCRdb copy is limited to in-frame clones, with some not included. The sample includes nearly 70,000 clones, about 91% of them seen just once. The length of the CDR3 is 15 residues. V was clipped by 6 bases and J by 3 bases; unmatched bases: 5. The germline gives CDR1 SEHNR, CDR2 FQNEAQ (reference sequence). This TCR was sampled from a middle-aged man with COVID-19, enrolled during active disease. The genes are TRBV7-9 and TRBJ2-2; 9 positions match TRBD1. Sequencing used peripheral blood. Here the CDR3 reads CASSRRDRDTGELFF. CDR3 bases: TGTGCCAGCAGTCGCCGGGACAGGGACACCGGGGAGCTGTTTTTT.